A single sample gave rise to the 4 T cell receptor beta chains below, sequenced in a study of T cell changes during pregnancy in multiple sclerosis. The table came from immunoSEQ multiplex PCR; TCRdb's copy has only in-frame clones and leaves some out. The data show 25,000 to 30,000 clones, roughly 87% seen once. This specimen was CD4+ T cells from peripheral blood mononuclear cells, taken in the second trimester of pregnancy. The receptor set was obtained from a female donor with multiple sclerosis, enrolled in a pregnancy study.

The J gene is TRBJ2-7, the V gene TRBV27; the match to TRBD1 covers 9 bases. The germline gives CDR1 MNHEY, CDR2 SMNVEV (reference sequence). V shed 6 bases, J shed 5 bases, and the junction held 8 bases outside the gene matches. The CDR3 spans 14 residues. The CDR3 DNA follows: TGTGCCAGCAGCTTGAGGACAGGGGTGAACGAGCAGTACTTC. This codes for CASSLRTGVNEQYF.

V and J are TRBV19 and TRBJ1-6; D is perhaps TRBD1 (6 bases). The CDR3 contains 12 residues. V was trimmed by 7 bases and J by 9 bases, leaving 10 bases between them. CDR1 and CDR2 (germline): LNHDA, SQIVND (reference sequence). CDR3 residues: CASNFRGSPLHF. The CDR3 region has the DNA TGTGCCAGTAACTTCAGGGGTTCACCCCTCCACTTT.

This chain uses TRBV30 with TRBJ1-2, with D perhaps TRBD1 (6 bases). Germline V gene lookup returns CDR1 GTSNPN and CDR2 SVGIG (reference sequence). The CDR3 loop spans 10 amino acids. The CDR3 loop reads CDPTGYGYTF. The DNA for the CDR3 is TGTGACCCCACAGGGTATGGCTACACCTTC.

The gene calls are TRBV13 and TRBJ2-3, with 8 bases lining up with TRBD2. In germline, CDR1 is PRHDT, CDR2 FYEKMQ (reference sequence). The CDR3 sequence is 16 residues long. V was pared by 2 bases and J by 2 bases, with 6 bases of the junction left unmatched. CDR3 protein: CASSLSPSGYTDTQYF. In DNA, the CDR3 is TGTGCCAGCAGCTTATCGCCTAGCGGGTACACAGATACGCAGTATTTT.